This T cell receptor (beta chain) was observed in a study of T cells in Graves' hyperthyroidism and ophthalmopathy. The CDR3 sequence is 20 residues long. Germline CDR1 LNHDA, CDR2 SQIVND (reference sequence). Trimming pared 3 bases from V and 2 bases from J, leaving 27 bases between. This clonotype was seen more than once but under ten times. Template material for amplifying TCR beta CDR3 regions consisted of RNA transcripts. The HTBI set primed first-round TCR CDR3 RT-PCR. TCRdb itself ran the multiplex PCR reads through MiXCR, one entry per CDR3 protein. The data show some 600,000 distinct CDR3 sequences, about 14% seen once.

The rearrangement uses TRBV19 and TRBJ2-3; no clear D. The clonotype was recovered from a woman in her 30s with Graves' hyperthyroidism that later progressed to Graves' ophthalmopathy. Sequenced material: blood. The CDR3 DNA sequence: TGTGCCAGTAGTATCCCAAGCCCGGTTCCCCCTTACGCCCCCACAGATACGCAGTATTTT. Translating it yields CASSIPSPVPPYAPTDTQYF.